This TCR beta chain was captured in a study of neurological immune-mediated disorders. Points from the study as a whole: HTLV-1-associated myelopathy had the most TCR clonal expansion, whereas multiple sclerosis had the least (lower than in healthy controls).

This clonotype appeared a few times. The antigen remains unidentified. The cDNA came from 5'RACE, which used 10-nucleotide random UMIs. Using its own MiXCR run on the 5' RACE reads, TCRdb lists one record per CDR3 protein. Of about 44,000 distinct CDR3 sequences listed, around a fifth are singletons. The germline V and J ends were trimmed by 3 bases and 1 base, with 5 bases remaining between them. The CDR3 runs to 13 residues. The germline CDR1 and CDR2 sequences are MGHRA and YSYEKL. Stated time point: technical triplicate 3. Unsorted libraries were generated from 2 million PBMCs. These cells had been stored in RNAlater at -80 C.

The chain is built from TRBV4-1 and TRBJ2-3; D is uncertain. Specimen: PBMCs. The sequence was obtained from a man aged 55 to 70 with HTLV-1-associated myelopathy (HAM/TSP). The CDR3 nucleotides are TGCGCCAGCAGCCAGACCGGCACAGATACGCAGTATTTT. Translation: CASSQTGTDTQYF.